Below are 21 T cell receptor beta chains sequenced from a single sample in a study of blood T cell repertoires in COVID-19. Assay: immunoSEQ multiplex PCR; the TCRdb copy retains only in-frame clones and omits some. The sample consists of about 330,000 clones, roughly 87% of them appearing once. Sequences were obtained from PBMCs or T cells enriched from blood (not recorded which). Receptors originate from a young woman who had recovered from COVID-19.

The J gene is TRBJ2-2, the V gene TRBV18; 7 nucleotides align to TRBD1. This CDR3 is built from 16 residues. Germline V gives CDR1 KGHSH, CDR2 LQKENI. Trimming at V came to 0 bases and at J to 3 bases, leaving 4 bases not matched to a gene. This CDR3 reads CASSPPTGIDTGELFF. The CDR3 DNA follows: TGTGCCAGCTCACCACCGACAGGGATAGACACCGGGGAGCTGTTTTTT.

The chain has TRBV20-1 and TRBJ2-5; possibly TRBD2 for D (5 bases). Germline CDR1 is DFQATT and CDR2 is SNEGSKA (reference sequence). The length of the CDR3 is 11 residues. This CDR3 reads CRAGNQETQYF. CDR3 in DNA: TGCAGGGCCGGGAACCAAGAGACCCAGTACTTC.

The chain employs TRBV7-2 and TRBJ2-2, with 7 bases that match TRBD1. This CDR3 is 15 amino acids long. CDR1 is SGHTA, CDR2 FQGNSA, per germline. V was pared by 4 bases and J by 1 base, with 3 bases of the junction left unmatched. The CDR3 bases are TGTGCCAGCAGCTCCCGGGACAGGAACACCGGGGAGCTGTTTTTT. Its translation is CASSSRDRNTGELFF. Supplemented by reference TRBV7-2 and TRBJ2-2, the full variable domain reads GAGVSQSPSNKVTEKGKDVELRCDPISGHTALYWYRQSLGQGLEFLIYFQGNSAPDKSGLPSDRFSAERTGGSVSTLTIQRTQQEDSAVYLCASSSRDRNTGELFFGEGSRLTVL.

The chain employs TRBV10-3 and TRBJ2-5; 7 bases agree with TRBD2. Looked up from germline, CDR1 is ENHRY and CDR2 is SYGVKD. The CDR3 runs to 15 residues. With V trimmed by 5 bases and J by 5 bases, 11 bases remained unmatched. CDR3 DNA sequence: TGTGCCATCAGTTCTAGCGGCGCGAGCTATGAGACCCAGTACTTC. Protein product: CAISSSGASYETQYF.

This sequence joins TRBV15 and TRBJ2-4, with 9 bases that match TRBD2. J lost 3 bases, V lost 5 bases, and 5 bases had no gene match. Germline V lookup: CDR1 LNHNV, CDR2 YYDKDF (reference sequence). There are 15 residues in the CDR3. The CDR3 is CATSQAGGFKNIQYF. The CDR3 nucleotides read TGTGCCACCAGCCAGGCGGGAGGGTTCAAAAACATTCAGTACTTC.

This sequence joins TRBV10-2 and TRBJ2-5; 7 bases map to TRBD2. Looked up from germline, CDR1 is WSHSY and CDR2 is SAAADI. The V segment lost 6 bases and the J segment 0 bases; nucleotides outside the gene matches: 7. The CDR3 runs 15 residues. CDR3 nucleotides: TGCGCCAGCAGGAGCGGGGCCAAGTACCAAGAGACCCAGTACTTC. Translating it yields CASRSGAKYQETQYF.

Regarding this clone: The identical CDR3 is also encoded by other nucleotide sequences in the sample. This chain links TRBV18 with TRBJ1-5; 7 nucleotides line up with TRBD1. V gave up 1 base and J gave up 5 bases; unmatched junction bases: 2. The length of the CDR3 is 14 residues. CDR1 and CDR2 from the germline V gene are KGHSH and LQKENI. In nucleotides, the CDR3 is TGTGCCAGCTCACCACAGGGGGCTGATCAGCCCCAGCATTTT. Protein: CASSPQGADQPQHF.

CDR3 coding DNA: TGTGCCAGCAGTACGGGGACAGCCAGGGCCCAGCATTTT. Translated, it gives CASSTGTARAQHF. This rearrangement joins TRBV6-5 to TRBJ1-5, with 7 positions matching TRBD1. The CDR3 loop spans 13 amino acids. The V gene's germline CDR1 is MNHEY and CDR2 SVGAGI. After removal of 5 bases from V and 11 bases from J, the junction contained 9 bases not matched to a gene.

This CDR3 is CATVGGYQETQYF. CDR3 DNA: TGTGCCACAGTAGGAGGATACCAAGAGACCCAGTACTTC. The J gene is TRBJ2-5, the V gene TRBV2; D possibly corresponds to TRBD2 (5 bases). Germline CDR1 is SNHLY and CDR2 is FYNNEI. The CDR3 runs to 13 residues. V lost 10 bases and J 0 bases, leaving 12 bases between the germline ends.

This clone was found once. The CDR3, as DNA: TGTGCCAGCGGGGGACTTATCTACGAGCAGTACTTC. Its translation is CASGGLIYEQYF. The chain links TRBV28 to TRBJ2-7; tentative D call: TRBD2 (6 bases). Trimming shortened V by 8 bases and J by 3 bases, and 11 bases separated the two germline ends. The CDR3 has 12 amino acids. The germline V gene has CDR1 MDHEN and CDR2 SYDVKM.

The CDR3 protein is CASSRRRIAQSGNTIYF. Here the CDR3 DNA reads TGTGCCAGCAGCCGGAGACGGATTGCCCAGTCTGGAAACACCATATATTTT. The genes are TRBV21-1 and TRBJ1-3. TRBV21-1 has pseudogene status. CDR3 length: 17 residues.

This sequence joins TRBV18 and TRBJ2-7; TRBD2 matches at 7 bases. Trimming removed 3 bases from V and 0 bases from J; junction bases left unmatched: 5. The germline gives CDR1 KGHSH, CDR2 LQKENI. The CDR3 extends over 15 amino acids. CDR3 nucleotide sequence: TGTGCCAGCTCACCCCCTGGCGGGGGCTCCTACGAGCAGTACTTC. Its translation is CASSPPGGGSYEQYF.

The chain employs TRBV18 and TRBJ2-6; TRBD1 matches 8 bases. Per germline, CDR1 KGHSH and CDR2 LQKENI. This CDR3 is built from 19 residues. J gave up 0 bases and V 3 bases, and 10 bases lay outside the gene matches. CDR3 loop: CASSPTQGQVLSGANVLTF. As DNA, the CDR3 is TGTGCCAGCTCACCCACCCAGGGACAGGTCCTCTCTGGGGCCAACGTCCTGACTTTC.

The chain has TRBV21-1 and TRBJ1-2. TRBV21-1 is reported as a pseudogene. The CDR3 has 14 residues. CDR3 residues: CASSTRRRDYGYTF. Here the CDR3 DNA reads TGTGCCAGCAGCACAAGACGGAGAGACTATGGCTACACCTTC.

This clone has a single count. This chain uses TRBV5-1 with TRBJ2-6; maybe TRBD1 (6 bases). This CDR3 has 18 residues. Germline V gives CDR1 SGHRS, CDR2 YFSETQ. Trimming took off 0 bases at V and 1 base at J, with 14 bases between the two ends. CDR3 bases: TGCGCCAGCAGCTTGGGGGGCAGGGGAGTATCTGGGGCCAACGTCCTGACTTTC. Translated, it gives CASSLGGRGVSGANVLTF.

The chain couples TRBV5-5 to TRBJ2-7; tentatively, D is TRBD1 (6 bases). V was cut by 3 bases and J by 3 bases, with 16 bases left in between. CDR3 length: 15 amino acids. Germline values: CDR1 SGHKS, CDR2 YYEKEE (reference sequence). DNA for the CDR3: TGTGCCAGCAGCTATCCGACAGGATCTAACTACGAGCAGTACTTC. Protein sequence: CASSYPTGSNYEQYF.

The CDR3 nucleotides are TGTGCCAGCAGTCTCACACAGGCGAATCAGCCCCAGCATTTT. This translates into CASSLTQANQPQHF. The chain carries TRBV6-6 and TRBJ1-5, with a tentative D call TRBD1 (5 bases). This CDR3 has 14 residues. The germline gives CDR1 MNHNY, CDR2 SVGAGI (reference sequence). Trimming stripped 5 bases from V and 4 bases from J, with 12 bases between.

The chain couples TRBV2 to TRBJ2-7; D is unresolved. Germline V gene data show CDR1 as SNHLY and CDR2 as FYNNEI. CDR3 length: 16 residues. V lost 3 bases and J 0 bases, leaving 15 bases between the germline ends. The CDR3 bases are TGTGCCAGCAGTGAGATGAGGCATATTTTCTCCTACGAGCAGTACTTC. Translating it yields CASSEMRHIFSYEQYF.

The chain has TRBV6-2 or TRBV6-3 and TRBJ2-7; 10 bases align to TRBD2. J gave up 4 bases and V 4 bases, and 7 bases lay outside the gene matches. The CDR3 is 15 residues long. In germline, CDR1 is MNHEY, CDR2 SVGEGT. CDR3 in DNA: TGTGCCAGCAGTTCCGGACTAGCGGATGTATACGAGCAGTACTTC. Its protein product is CASSSGLADVYEQYF.

The chain couples TRBV11-2 to TRBJ1-6, with D possibly being TRBD1 (5 bases). Germline V gene lookup returns CDR1 SGHAT and CDR2 FQNNGV. CDR3 size: 18 residues. With 5 bases removed from V and 7 bases from J, the gap between germline ends came to 24 bases. CDR3 bases: TGTGCCAGCAGCCCCCACCGCAGGAAACTAAGGGGAAATTCACCCCTCCACTTT. Translating it yields CASSPHRRKLRGNSPLHF.

The chain carries TRBV2 and TRBJ2-2; no firm D call. This CDR3 is built from 14 residues. V lost 7 bases and J lost 3, with 12 bases in between. Per germline, CDR1 SNHLY and CDR2 FYNNEI. Here the CDR3 reads CASKRQVDTGELFF. The CDR3 region has the DNA TGTGCCAGCAAAAGGCAGGTGGACACCGGGGAGCTGTTTTTT. Combining the CDR3 with reference TRBV2 and TRBJ2-2 gives the whole variable domain EPEVTQTPSHQVTQMGQEVILRCVPISNHLYFYWYRQILGQKVEFLVSFYNNEISEKSEIFDDQFSVERPDGSNFTLKIRSTKLEDSAMYFCASKRQVDTGELFFGEGSRLTVL.